This is a list of T cell receptor beta chains from one sample in a study of cytomegalovirus exposure and HLA in healthy donors. Assay used: immunoSEQ multiplex PCR; TCRdb lists only in-frame clones, some missing. Here the sample spans approximately 100,000 clones, just under 75% being singletons. Sequenced: PBMCs. Receptor source: a human donor in good health. Each CDR3 is given with its conserved first and last residue. D genes are given only for firm matches. Not every row has a clone size; where given, it reads once, few, many or a size class.

v_call	clone_size	d_call	j_call	cdr3_aa	cdr3_nt
TRBV5-6	.	.	TRBJ1-6	CASSLLQGNSPLHF	TGTGCCAGCAGCTTGCTCCAGGGAAATTCACCCCTCCACTTT
TRBV5-1	.	.	TRBJ2-7	CASSLAYEQYF	TGCGCCAGCAGCTTGGCCTACGAGCAGTACTTC
TRBV1	once	.	TRBJ2-5	CTSRTTRRETQYF	TGCACCAGCAGGACAACTAGGCGGGAGACCCAGTACTTC
TRBV7-2	.	.	TRBJ2-7	CASSLGPGIYEQYF	TGTGCCAGCAGCTTAGGTCCAGGAATCTACGAGCAGTACTTC
TRBV14	.	.	TRBJ2-7	CASSQVSRGGYEQYF	TGTGCCAGCAGCCAAGTCTCCAGGGGTGGGTACGAGCAGTACTTC
TRBV6-6	.	.	TRBJ2-1	CASSYGGLLDNEQFF	TGTGCCAGCAGTTACGGTGGACTCCTCGACAATGAGCAGTTCTTC
TRBV6-5	once	TRBD1	TRBJ1-6	CASSRGRDNSPLHF	TGTGCCAGTTCCAGGGGGCGAGATAATTCACCCCTCCACTTT
TRBV18	few	.	TRBJ1-1	CASSPLRDTEAFF	TGTGCCAGCTCACCGTTGCGGGACACTGAAGCTTTCTTT
TRBV7-2	.	.	TRBJ1-1	CASSPTLNTEAFF	TGTGCCAGCAGCCCAACATTAAACACTGAAGCTTTCTTT
TRBV4-2	.	TRBD2	TRBJ2-3	CASSPSGGDTDTQYF	TGTGCCAGCAGCCCGAGCGGGGGGGACACAGATACGCAGTATTTT
TRBV5-6	.	.	TRBJ1-2	CASSDGISRAYGYTF	TGTGCCAGCAGCGACGGGATTAGTCGGGCCTATGGCTACACCTTC
TRBV4-1	few	.	TRBJ1-3	CASSQAAGNSGNTIYF	TGCGCCAGCAGCCAAGCGGCGGGTAACTCTGGAAACACCATATATTTT
TRBV4-3	.	.	TRBJ2-1	CASSQDSGEWGYNEQFF	TGCGCCAGCAGCCAAGATTCGGGGGAATGGGGCTACAATGAGCAGTTCTTC
TRBV5-4	.	TRBD2	TRBJ2-3	CASSSPPKRGGDTQYF	TGTGCCAGCAGCTCGCCCCCCAAGCGGGGGGGAGATACGCAGTATTTT
TRBV7-2	.	TRBD2	TRBJ2-3	CASSFIGGGQDTQYF	TGTGCCAGCAGCTTTATCGGGGGGGGCCAAGATACGCAGTATTTT
TRBV9	.	TRBD2	TRBJ2-3	CASSEGRGWDTDTQYF	TGTGCCAGCAGCGAGGGGAGGGGATGGGACACAGATACGCAGTATTTT
TRBV18	.	.	TRBJ1-1	CASSKQGNTEAFF	TGTGCCAGCTCAAAACAGGGGAACACTGAAGCTTTCTTT
TRBV9	.	TRBD1	TRBJ2-7	CASSVAVLDRDSEQYF	TGTGCCAGCAGCGTAGCTGTCCTGGACAGGGATTCCGAGCAGTACTTC
TRBV7-8	.	.	TRBJ2-7	CASSLESDWLGEQYF	TGTGCCAGCAGCTTAGAATCAGACTGGCTGGGCGAGCAGTACTTC
TRBV6-4	.	TRBD1	TRBJ1-1	CASSENTGGITEAFF	TGTGCCAGCAGTGAAAATACAGGGGGAATCACTGAAGCTTTCTTT
TRBV4-1	.	.	TRBJ1-5	CASSQVAGDGNQPQHF	TGCGCCAGCAGCCAAGTTGCGGGGGACGGCAATCAGCCCCAGCATTTT
TRBV28	.	TRBD1	TRBJ2-1	CASSKQGASYNEQFF	TGTGCCAGCAGCAAACAGGGGGCTTCCTACAATGAGCAGTTCTTC
TRBV13	.	TRBD1	TRBJ2-3	CASSHRGFADTQYF	TGTGCCAGCAGCCACAGGGGTTTCGCAGATACGCAGTATTTT
TRBV9	few	.	TRBJ1-1	CASSSTVNTEAFF	TGTGCCAGCAGTTCGACAGTGAACACTGAAGCTTTCTTT
TRBV11-2	.	TRBD2	TRBJ2-2	CASSRTGGLVGGELFF	TGTGCCAGCAGCAGAACGGGGGGACTAGTCGGCGGGGAGCTGTTTTTT
TRBV10-3	.	TRBD1	TRBJ2-7	CAISETGGYEQYF	TGTGCCATCAGCGAGACAGGGGGCTACGAGCAGTACTTC
TRBV5-6	.	.	TRBJ2-7	CASTTPGLRTYEQYF	TGTGCCAGCACCACTCCGGGACTTAGGACCTACGAGCAGTACTTC
TRBV6-1	.	.	TRBJ2-7	CASSEGIGLRF	TGTGCCAGCAGTGAAGGAATTGGGCTGAGATTC
TRBV19	few	.	TRBJ1-5	CASSIDEARQPQHF	TGTGCCAGTAGTATAGATGAAGCGAGACAGCCCCAGCATTTT
TRBV18	.	.	TRBJ2-3	CASSPYTDTQYF	TGTGCCAGCTCACCTTACACAGATACGCAGTATTTT
TRBV5-4	.	.	TRBJ2-1	CASSLDQGKAHEQFF	TGTGCCAGCAGCTTGGATCAGGGTAAGGCGCATGAGCAGTTCTTC
TRBV6-1	few	.	TRBJ2-7	CASRYYEQYF	TGTGCCAGCAGGTACTACGAGCAGTACTTC
TRBV18	.	.	TRBJ1-1	CASSPPGVPGSEAFF	TGTGCCAGCTCACCACCGGGGGTCCCCGGGAGTGAAGCTTTCTTT
TRBV4-3	.	TRBD1	TRBJ1-1	CASSQQDRLNTEAFF	TGCGCCAGCAGCCAACAGGACAGGTTGAACACTGAAGCTTTCTTT
TRBV7-9	.	.	TRBJ1-2	CASSAQGYGYTF	TGTGCCAGCAGCGCTCAGGGCTATGGCTACACCTTC
TRBV10-2	.	.	TRBJ1-5	CASSEAREVYSNQPQHF	TGCGCCAGCAGTGAGGCCCGGGAGGTATATAGCAATCAGCCCCAGCATTTT
TRBV5-1	.	.	TRBJ1-3	CASSLGQIFSGNTIYF	TGCGCCAGCAGCTTAGGACAGATCTTCTCTGGAAACACCATATATTTT
TRBV11-2	.	.	TRBJ1-2	CASSPRDSNYGYTF	TGTGCCAGCAGCCCCCGGGATTCTAACTATGGCTACACCTTC
TRBV5-1	once	.	TRBJ1-1	CASSLVVASQAQAFF	TGCGCCAGCAGCTTGGTGGTCGCCTCACAGGCCCAAGCTTTCTTT
TRBV5-5	.	TRBD1	TRBJ1-1	CASSGGTGRNTEAFF	TGTGCCAGCAGCGGTGGGACAGGGAGGAACACTGAAGCTTTCTTT
TRBV6-5	.	.	TRBJ2-7	CASKGVHEQYF	TGTGCCAGCAAAGGGGTCCACGAGCAGTACTTC
TRBV28	.	TRBD2	TRBJ2-1	CASRLAGANNEQFF	TGTGCCAGCCGACTAGCGGGAGCAAACAATGAGCAGTTCTTC
TRBV27	few	.	TRBJ1-2	CASSFVGDVNYGYTF	TGTGCCAGCAGTTTTGTGGGAGATGTTAACTATGGCTACACCTTC
TRBV5-4	.	TRBD1	TRBJ2-7	CASSLPGQGSYEQYF	TGTGCCAGCAGCTTACCGGGACAGGGCTCCTACGAGCAGTACTTC
TRBV7-8	.	TRBD1	TRBJ2-1	CASSTYRGEGNEQFF	TGTGCCAGCAGCACCTACAGGGGCGAAGGCAATGAGCAGTTCTTC
TRBV6-5	.	.	TRBJ1-1	CASSYTGGTEAFF	TGTGCCAGCAGTTACACGGGGGGGACTGAAGCTTTCTTT
TRBV6-5	.	.	TRBJ1-1	CASWEGMNTEAFF	TGTGCCAGCTGGGAGGGGATGAACACTGAAGCTTTCTTT
TRBV7-6	.	TRBD2	TRBJ2-1	CASSKGLAGSDEQFF	TGTGCCAGCAGCAAGGGACTAGCGGGAAGCGATGAGCAGTTCTTC
TRBV28	.	TRBD1	TRBJ1-1	CASSLYRGAGTEAFF	TGTGCCAGCAGTTTATACAGGGGAGCGGGCACTGAAGCTTTCTTT